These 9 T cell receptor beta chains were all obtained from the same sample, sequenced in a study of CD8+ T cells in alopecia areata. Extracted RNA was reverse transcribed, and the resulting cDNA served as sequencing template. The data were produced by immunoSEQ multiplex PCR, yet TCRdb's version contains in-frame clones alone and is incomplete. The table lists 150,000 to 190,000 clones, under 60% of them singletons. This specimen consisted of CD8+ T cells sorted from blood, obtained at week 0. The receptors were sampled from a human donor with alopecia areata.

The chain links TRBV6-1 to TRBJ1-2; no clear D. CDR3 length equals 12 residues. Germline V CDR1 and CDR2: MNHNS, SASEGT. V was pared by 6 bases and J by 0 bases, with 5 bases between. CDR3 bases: TGTGCCAGCAGGCAGTCTAACTATGGCTACACCTTC. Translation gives CASRQSNYGYTF.

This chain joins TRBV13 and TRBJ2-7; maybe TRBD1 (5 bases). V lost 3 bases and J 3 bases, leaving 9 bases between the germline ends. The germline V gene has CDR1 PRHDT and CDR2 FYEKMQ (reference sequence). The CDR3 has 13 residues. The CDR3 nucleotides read TGTGCCAGCAGCTTCGGACAACGCTACGAGCAGTACTTC. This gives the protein CASSFGQRYEQYF. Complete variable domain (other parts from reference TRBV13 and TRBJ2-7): AAGVIQSPRHLIKEKRETATLKCYPIPRHDTVYWYQQGPGQDPQFLISFYEKMQSDKGSIPDRFSAQQFSDYHSELNMSSLELGDSALYFCASSFGQRYEQYFGPGTRLTVT.

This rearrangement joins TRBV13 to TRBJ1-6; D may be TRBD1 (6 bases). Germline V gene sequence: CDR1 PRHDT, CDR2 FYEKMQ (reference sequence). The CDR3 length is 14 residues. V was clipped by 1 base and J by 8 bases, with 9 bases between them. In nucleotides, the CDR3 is TGTGCCAGCAGCTTAGTAGGGGGAGATTCACCCCTCCACTTT. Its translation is CASSLVGGDSPLHF.

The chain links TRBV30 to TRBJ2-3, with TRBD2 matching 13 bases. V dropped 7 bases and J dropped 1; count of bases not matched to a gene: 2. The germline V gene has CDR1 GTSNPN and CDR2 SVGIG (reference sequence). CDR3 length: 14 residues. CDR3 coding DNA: TGTGCCTCGGGGACTAGCGGGGGCACAGATACGCAGTATTTT. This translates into CASGTSGGTDTQYF.

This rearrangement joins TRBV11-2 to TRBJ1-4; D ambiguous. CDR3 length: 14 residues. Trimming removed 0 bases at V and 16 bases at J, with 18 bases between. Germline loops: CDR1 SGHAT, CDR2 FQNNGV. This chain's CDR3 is CASSLDGRSSEPFF. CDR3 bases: TGTGCCAGCAGCTTAGACGGCCGAAGCTCCGAGCCGTTTTTT. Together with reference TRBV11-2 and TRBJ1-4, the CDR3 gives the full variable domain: EAGVAQSPRYKIIEKRQSVAFWCNPISGHATLYWYQQILGQGPKLLIQFQNNGVVDDSQLPKDRFSAERLKGVDSTLKIQPAKLEDSAVYLCASSLDGRSSEPFFGSGTQLSVL.

This CDR3 is CSVDTSGEQYF. CDR3 coding DNA: TGCAGCGTTGATACGAGTGGCGAGCAGTACTTC. The rearrangement joins TRBV29-1 to TRBJ2-7; no firm D call. The CDR3 length is 11 residues. The germline V gene encodes CDR1 SQVTM and CDR2 ANQGSEA. V lost 3 bases to trimming and J lost 6 bases, with 9 bases between them.

The CDR3: CASSLDRRLHF. CDR3 sequence (DNA): TGTGCCAGCAGCCTAGACCGTCGGCTCCACTTT. V and J are TRBV7-2 and TRBJ1-6; D gene ambiguous. The CDR3 is 11 amino acids. V dropped 5 bases and J dropped 16 bases, with 12 bases sitting between them. The germline V gene encodes CDR1 SGHTA and CDR2 FQGNSA.

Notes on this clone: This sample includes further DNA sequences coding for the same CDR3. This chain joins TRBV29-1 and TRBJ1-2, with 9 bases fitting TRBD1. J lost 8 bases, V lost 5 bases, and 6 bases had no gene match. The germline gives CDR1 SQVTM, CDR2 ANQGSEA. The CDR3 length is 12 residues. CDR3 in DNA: TGCAGCGTTCCGGGGACAGGGAACGGCTACACCTTC. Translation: CSVPGTGNGYTF. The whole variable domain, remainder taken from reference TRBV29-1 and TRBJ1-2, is SAVISQKPSRDICQRGTSLTIQCQVDSQVTMMFWYRQQPGQSLTLIATANQGSEATYESGFVIDKFPISRPNLTFSTLTVSNMSPEDSSIYLCSVPGTGNGYTFGSGTRLTVV.

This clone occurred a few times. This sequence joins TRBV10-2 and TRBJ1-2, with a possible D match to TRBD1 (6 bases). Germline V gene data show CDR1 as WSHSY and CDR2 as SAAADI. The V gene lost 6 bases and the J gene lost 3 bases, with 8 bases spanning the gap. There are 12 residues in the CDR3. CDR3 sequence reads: CASSPGDYGYTF. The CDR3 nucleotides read TGCGCCAGCAGCCCAGGGGACTATGGCTACACCTTC.